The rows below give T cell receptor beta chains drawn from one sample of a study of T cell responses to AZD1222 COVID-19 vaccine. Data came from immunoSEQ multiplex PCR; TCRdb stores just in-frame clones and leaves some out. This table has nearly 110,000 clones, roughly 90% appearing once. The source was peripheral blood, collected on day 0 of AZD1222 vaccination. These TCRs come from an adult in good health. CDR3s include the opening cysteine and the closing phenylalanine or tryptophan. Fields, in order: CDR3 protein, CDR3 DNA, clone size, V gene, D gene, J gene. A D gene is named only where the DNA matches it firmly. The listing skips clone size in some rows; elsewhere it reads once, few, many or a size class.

CASSLEGQEETQYF TGTGCCAGCAGCTTGGAGGGACAGGAAGAGACCCAGTACTTC - TRBV5-8 TRBD1 TRBJ2-5
CASSPRGDTQYF TGTGCCAGCAGCCCAAGAGGGGATACGCAGTATTTT - TRBV7-3 - TRBJ2-3
CASSFRAGTQHF TGTGCCAGCAGTTTCCGGGCCGGGACCCAGCATTTT - TRBV28 - TRBJ1-5
CATSRDGNGYTF TGTGCCACCAGCAGAGATGGGAATGGCTACACCTTC - TRBV15 - TRBJ1-2
CASSSTNPWTGTYEQYF TGTGCCAGCAGTTCAACCAACCCGTGGACAGGCACCTACGAGCAGTACTTC - TRBV28 TRBD1 TRBJ2-7
CASSLTRSGDTQYF TGTGCCAGCAGCCTCACTAGGTCTGGAGATACGCAGTATTTT - TRBV7-2 - TRBJ2-3
CASTKMNTEAFF TGTGCCAGCACTAAGATGAACACTGAAGCTTTCTTT few TRBV2 - TRBJ1-1
CASSQVRNTEAFF TGTGCCAGCAGCCAGGTTAGAAACACTGAAGCTTTCTTT - TRBV3-1/TRBV3-2 - TRBJ1-1
CASSSGTGYQNQPQHF TGTGCCAGCAGCTCCGGGACAGGGTATCAGAATCAGCCCCAGCATTTT - TRBV7-8 TRBD1 TRBJ1-5
CASSESFNQPQHF TGTGCCAGCAGTGAAAGTTTCAATCAGCCCCAGCATTTT - TRBV6-1 - TRBJ1-5
CASGLPLGTSSYEQYF TGTGCTAGTGGTTTGCCCCTGGGAACATCTTCCTACGAGCAGTACTTC - TRBV12-5 - TRBJ2-7
CASSQGSGWYSEQFF TGCGCCAGCAGCCAAGGGTCGGGATGGTATTCTGAGCAGTTCTTC - TRBV4-1 - TRBJ2-1
CASSPQWGTEAFF TGTGCCAGCAGTCCTCAATGGGGGACTGAAGCTTTCTTT - TRBV2 - TRBJ1-1
CASSLGLGETQYF TGTGCCAGCTCATTGGGACTAGGCGAGACCCAGTACTTC - TRBV18 TRBD2 TRBJ2-5
CASSLEDRGGYELFF TGTGCCAGCAGCTTGGAGGACAGGGGTGGGTATGAACTGTTTTTT - TRBV5-5 TRBD1 TRBJ1-4
CASSQFTTAFYEQYF TGTGCCAGCAGCCAATTCACGACAGCTTTCTACGAGCAGTACTTC - TRBV3-1/TRBV3-2 - TRBJ2-7
CASSREGGAFYGYTF TGTGCCAGCAGCCGGGAAGGGGGGGCTTTCTATGGCTACACCTTC - TRBV5-4 - TRBJ1-2
CASSPRGAGANVLTF TGTGCCAGCAGCCCCCGTGGGGCTGGGGCCAACGTCCTGACTTTC - TRBV11-1 - TRBJ2-6
CASSEFRSTSSGNTIYF TGTGCCAGCAGCGAATTTCGATCAACGAGCTCTGGAAACACCATATATTTT - TRBV2 - TRBJ1-3
CASSEWGSGPYNEQFF TGTGCCAGCAGCGAGTGGGGGAGTGGTCCCTACAATGAGCAGTTCTTC - TRBV9 - TRBJ2-1
CASSQDWDEKLFF TGCGCCAGCAGCCAAGATTGGGACGAAAAACTGTTTTTT - TRBV4-3 - TRBJ1-4